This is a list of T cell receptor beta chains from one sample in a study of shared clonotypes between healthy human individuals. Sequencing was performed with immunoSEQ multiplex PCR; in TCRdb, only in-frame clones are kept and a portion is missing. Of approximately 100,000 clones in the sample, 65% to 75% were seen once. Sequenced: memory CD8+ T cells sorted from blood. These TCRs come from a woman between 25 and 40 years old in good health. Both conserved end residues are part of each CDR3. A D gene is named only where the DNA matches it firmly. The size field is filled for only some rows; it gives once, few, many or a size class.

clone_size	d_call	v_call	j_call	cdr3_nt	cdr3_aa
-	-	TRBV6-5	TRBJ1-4	TGTGCCAGCAGTCGGACGGTAACTAATGAAAAACTGTTTTTT	CASSRTVTNEKLFF
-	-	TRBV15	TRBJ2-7	TGTGCCACCAGCAGAGCGACTGAAGGGAACGAGCAGTACTTC	CATSRATEGNEQYF
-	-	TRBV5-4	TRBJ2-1	TGTGCCAGCAGGGCGCTGGCGGACTACAATGAGCAGTTCTTC	CASRALADYNEQFF
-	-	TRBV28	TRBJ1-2	TGTGCCAGCAGTAAGACAGTACCCTATGGCTACACCTTC	CASSKTVPYGYTF
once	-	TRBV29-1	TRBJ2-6	TGCAGCGTCCGAACGGTGGGGGAGGACAGCCTAGGGGCCAACGTCCTGACTTTC	CSVRTVGEDSLGANVLTF
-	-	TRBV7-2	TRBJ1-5	TGTGCCAGCAGCTTATGGACAGATAGCAATCAGCCCCAGCATTTT	CASSLWTDSNQPQHF
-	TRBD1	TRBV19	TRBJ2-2	TGTGCCAGTAGCGACAGGGCGGCCGGGGAGCTGTTTTTT	CASSDRAAGELFF
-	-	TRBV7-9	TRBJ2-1	TGTGCCAGCAGTTGGGACCTCAATGAGCAGTTCTTC	CASSWDLNEQFF
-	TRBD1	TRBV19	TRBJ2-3	TGTGCCAGTAGTATTGGGGCAGGGGGTTCAGATACGCAGTATTTT	CASSIGAGGSDTQYF
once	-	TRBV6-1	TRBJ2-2	TGTGCCAGCAGTGTCCCAGCGGGTGTTCCGAACACCGGGGAGCTGTTTTTT	CASSVPAGVPNTGELFF
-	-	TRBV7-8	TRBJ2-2	TGTGCCAGCAGCTTAGCGACACCCAGAACCGGGGAGCTGTTTTTT	CASSLATPRTGELFF
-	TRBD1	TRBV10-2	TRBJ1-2	TGCGCCAGCAGTGAAGGGACAGGGATCTATGGCTACACCTTC	CASSEGTGIYGYTF
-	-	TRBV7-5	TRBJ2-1	TGTGCCAGCAGCTTGGCTACGAGCGGAGACTACAATGAGCAGTTCTTC	CASSLATSGDYNEQFF
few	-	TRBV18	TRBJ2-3	TGTGCCAGCTCACCCGCCCCAGATACGCAGTATTTT	CASSPAPDTQYF
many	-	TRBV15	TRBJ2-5	TGTGCCACCACCCCAGGGACGGGAGATCAAGAGACCCAGTACTTC	CATTPGTGDQETQYF